These T cell receptor beta chains were read from a single sample in a study of blood T cell repertoires in COVID-19. Here immunoSEQ multiplex PCR was the method, and the copy in TCRdb shows in-frame clones only, minus some. The table records 40,000 to 60,000 clones, about 88% of them present only once. The sequencing input was peripheral blood. The origin of the receptors is a human donor in a cohort sampled during active COVID-19. Both conserved end residues are part of each CDR3. A D gene is named only where the DNA matches it firmly. Some rows mark clone size as missing; the rest say once, few, many or name a class of expanded clone.

v_call,d_call,j_call,clone_size,cdr3_nt,cdr3_aa
TRBV28,-,TRBJ2-3,-,TGTGCCAGCAGTTTCTCGGCAGGGGCAGATACGCAGTATTTT,CASSFSAGADTQYF
TRBV7-9,-,TRBJ2-1,-,TGTGCCAGCAGCTTAGGACCGGGAGGGGGCGGGGTCTACAATGAGCAGTTCTTC,CASSLGPGGGGVYNEQFF
TRBV24-1,-,TRBJ1-1,once,TGTGCCACCCGAGGGTTCGTAAACTCGGAAGCTTTCTTT,CATRGFVNSEAFF
TRBV7-9,TRBD1,TRBJ1-4,-,TGTGCCAGCAGCACGACAGGGCCTGCAACTAATGAAAAACTGTTTTTT,CASSTTGPATNEKLFF
TRBV29-1,TRBD1,TRBJ1-2,-,TGCAGCGTTGGGTGGCGCCGGGACAGGGGGTTTTTCAACTATGGCTACACCTTC,CSVGWRRDRGFFNYGYTF
TRBV7-6,-,TRBJ2-5,-,TGTGCCAGCAGCCCCCTGAGGGCCCGGCAAGAGACCCAGTACTTC,CASSPLRARQETQYF
TRBV9,-,TRBJ1-1,-,TGTGCCAGCAGCGTAAGCTGGGGCGCGGGGACTGAAGCTTTCTTT,CASSVSWGAGTEAFF
TRBV3-1/TRBV3-2,TRBD2,TRBJ2-7,-,TGTGCCAGCAGCCAAGATTGGCGGGAGGGTCTCGAGCAGTACTTC,CASSQDWREGLEQYF
TRBV18,TRBD1,TRBJ1-4,-,TGTGCCAGCTCACCACCGGGACAGGGGGCGTCCGCCACTAATGAAAAACTGTTTTTT,CASSPPGQGASATNEKLFF
TRBV19,TRBD1,TRBJ1-1,-,TGTGCCAGTAGTGGACGAGACAGGGCGAACACTGAAGCTTTCTTT,CASSGRDRANTEAFF
TRBV2,TRBD2,TRBJ2-7,once,TGTGCCAGCAGTCCGGGCGGTAGCGGGAGCTCCTACGAGCAGTACTTC,CASSPGGSGSSYEQYF
TRBV2,TRBD1,TRBJ1-1,-,TGTGCCAGCAGCCCCAAGACAGGGCAGAACACTGAAGCTTTCTTT,CASSPKTGQNTEAFF
TRBV27,TRBD2,TRBJ2-1,-,TGTGCCAGCAGTCGCTCGGGGGGTAACTACAATGAGCAGTTCTTC,CASSRSGGNYNEQFF
TRBV20-1,-,TRBJ2-1,-,TGCAGTGCTTCGGGTTACAATGAGCAGTTCTTC,CSASGYNEQFF
TRBV27,-,TRBJ2-7,-,TGTGCCAGCAGGAGAGAAAACCTCCTGTACTTC,CASRRENLLYF
TRBV20-1,-,TRBJ1-5,-,TGCAGTGCTAGTCCCGGGAGTAGCAATCAGCCCCAGCATTTT,CSASPGSSNQPQHF
TRBV24-1,-,TRBJ2-2,-,TGTGCCACCAGCCCGTCGAGGGCCCTGAACACCGGGGAGCTGTTTTTT,CATSPSRALNTGELFF
TRBV6-4,TRBD2,TRBJ2-4,once,TGTGCCAGCAGTGACTCGACTAGCGGGAGCATTCAGTACTTC,CASSDSTSGSIQYF
TRBV29-1,-,TRBJ1-1,-,TGCAGCGTTGGGCACACTGAAGCTTTCTTT,CSVGHTEAFF
TRBV28,TRBD1,TRBJ2-7,-,TGTGCCAGCAGTCCCTCAGGGGGCGCTCGGTACGAGCAGTACTTC,CASSPSGGARYEQYF
TRBV12-3/TRBV12-4,TRBD1,TRBJ2-7,-,TGTGCCAGCAGCCGAGGGACAGACGAGCAGTACTTC,CASSRGTDEQYF
TRBV3-1/TRBV3-2,TRBD2,TRBJ2-3,once,TGTGCCAGCAGCCATGGGACTAGTCAGGGTACGCAGTATTTT,CASSHGTSQGTQYF
TRBV9,TRBD2,TRBJ2-1,-,TGTGCCAGCAGCCGATCGGGACTAGCGGTTTACAATGAGCAGTTCTTC,CASSRSGLAVYNEQFF
TRBV28,TRBD1,TRBJ2-7,-,TGTGCCAGCAGTATACGGACAGGGAATTACGAGCAGTACTTC,CASSIRTGNYEQYF
TRBV9,TRBD2,TRBJ2-3,-,TGTGCCAGCAGTTCGGGACTAGCGGGAGGCACAGATACGCAGTATTTT,CASSSGLAGGTDTQYF
TRBV11-3,-,TRBJ2-1,-,TGTGCCAGCAGCTTACTAGGCGGGCCCAACAATGAGCAGTTCTTC,CASSLLGGPNNEQFF
TRBV6-1,TRBD1,TRBJ2-1,few,TGTGCCAGCAGTGAGACGACAGGGTTGGGGCAGTTCTTC,CASSETTGLGQFF
TRBV24-1,-,TRBJ1-1,-,TGTGCCACCAGTGACCGGACACAAAACGAAGCTTTCTTT,CATSDRTQNEAFF
TRBV5-1,-,TRBJ1-5,-,TGCGCCAGCAGCCCGGGGGGGGGTCAAAATCAGCCCCAGCATTTT,CASSPGGGQNQPQHF
TRBV11-2,TRBD1,TRBJ2-6,-,TGTGCCAGCAGCCCGGGACAGAGCTCTGGGGCCAACGTCCTGACTTTC,CASSPGQSSGANVLTF
TRBV5-4,TRBD1,TRBJ1-1,-,TGTGCCAGCAGCTTGCTCTCAGGGGGCACTGAAGCTTTCTTT,CASSLLSGGTEAFF
TRBV5-8,-,TRBJ1-4,-,TGTGCCAGCAGCTTGGAGACAACTGGAAAACTGTTTTTT,CASSLETTGKLFF
TRBV2,-,TRBJ1-4,-,TGTGCCAGCAGTGAGGGGGACTCAACTAATGAAAAACTGTTTTTT,CASSEGDSTNEKLFF
TRBV2,TRBD2,TRBJ2-2,-,TGTGCCAGCAGTGATGTTCGGGGGGTGGCCGGGGAGCTGTTTTTT,CASSDVRGVAGELFF
TRBV30,TRBD2,TRBJ2-7,-,TGTGCCTGGAGTGTATCATCTAGCGGGAGTTATCAGCAGTACTTC,CAWSVSSSGSYQQYF
TRBV6-6,TRBD1,TRBJ1-1,once,TGTGCCAGCAGTAAGGGACAGACCATGAACACTGAAGCTTTCTTT,CASSKGQTMNTEAFF
TRBV7-2,TRBD1,TRBJ1-1,-,TGTGCCAGCAGCTTCCAGGGGGATACTGAAGCTTTCTTT,CASSFQGDTEAFF
TRBV19,TRBD1,TRBJ1-1,-,TGTGCCAGTAGACTTTACCGGGACAGGGATAGTGAAGCTTTCTTT,CASRLYRDRDSEAFF
TRBV10-3,-,TRBJ1-3,-,TGTGCCATCAGGTCCGGGGTCGGGGGAAACACCATATATTTT,CAIRSGVGGNTIYF
TRBV28,-,TRBJ2-3,-,TGTGCCAGCAGTCCAGGGGGGAGCGGGAGTGATACGCAGTATTTT,CASSPGGSGSDTQYF
TRBV14,-,TRBJ2-2,-,TGTGCCAGCAGCCAAGGTTTCACTAGAAACACCGGGGAGCTGTTTTTT,CASSQGFTRNTGELFF
TRBV2,TRBD1,TRBJ1-5,few,TGTGCCAGCAGTGAGGGACAGGGATATAGAAGCAATCAGCCCCAGCATTTT,CASSEGQGYRSNQPQHF
TRBV6-6,TRBD1,TRBJ1-1,-,TGTGCCAGCAGTTGGACAGGAAAGAACACTGAAGCTTTCTTT,CASSWTGKNTEAFF
TRBV28,TRBD1,TRBJ1-3,-,TGTGCCAGCAGAACCGAACAGGGGGCTGCCGGAAACACCATATATTTT,CASRTEQGAAGNTIYF
TRBV4-2,-,TRBJ1-2,once,TGTGCCAGCAGCGGACTGGATGGCTACACCTTC,CASSGLDGYTF
TRBV19,TRBD1,TRBJ1-5,-,TGTGCCAGTAGTACCACACAGGGGGCTTACCAGCCCCAGCATTTT,CASSTTQGAYQPQHF
TRBV5-1,-,TRBJ2-2,-,TGCGCCAGCAGCTTGGCCCTCACCAGGGGTTCTGACGGGGAGCTGTTTTTT,CASSLALTRGSDGELFF
TRBV18,TRBD2,TRBJ2-3,once,TGTGCCAGCTCACCACTTCGCGGGAGTGCAGATACGCAGTATTTT,CASSPLRGSADTQYF
TRBV13,TRBD1,TRBJ2-5,-,TGTGCCAGCAGCGAACGGGACAGGGGCGCGGAGACCCAGTACTTC,CASSERDRGAETQYF
TRBV5-1,TRBD2,TRBJ2-2,-,TGCGCCAGCAGCTTGCGTTTTTCCGCAGCGGGAGCCACCGGGGAGCTGTTTTTT,CASSLRFSAAGATGELFF
TRBV2,-,TRBJ1-5,-,TGTGCCAGCACTGAATATAGCAATCAGCCCCAGCATTTT,CASTEYSNQPQHF
TRBV9,-,TRBJ1-4,-,TGTGCCAGCAGTTCCAGGGTTGCTGAAAAACTGTTTTTT,CASSSRVAEKLFF
TRBV19,-,TRBJ1-5,once,TGTGCCAGTAGTAGGTTGACAGGTGATTATAGCAATCAGCCCCAGCATTTT,CASSRLTGDYSNQPQHF
TRBV28,-,TRBJ2-7,few,TGTGCCAGCAGTCCCAGGACTTCGTTCCCGTACTTC,CASSPRTSFPYF
TRBV25-1,-,TRBJ2-5,-,TGTGCCAGCAGTAGGACAGCGGTCGTCGGGACCCAGTACTTC,CASSRTAVVGTQYF
TRBV9,-,TRBJ1-1,-,TGTGCCAGCAGCGTGGTAGACAGGAACACTGAAGCTTTCTTT,CASSVVDRNTEAFF
TRBV12-2,-,TRBJ2-3,once,TGTGCAAGTCGCCCACCAAGAGGGAAGGGGGCAGATACGCAGTATTTT,CASRPPRGKGADTQYF
TRBV5-4,-,TRBJ2-7,-,TGTGCCAGCAGCAGGACAGCCTCCTACGAGCAGTACTTC,CASSRTASYEQYF
TRBV7-9,TRBD1,TRBJ1-1,once,TGTGCCAGCAGTGGACAGGGATTGAACACTGAAGCTTTCTTT,CASSGQGLNTEAFF